Following are 8 T cell receptor beta chains from one sample sequenced in a study of T cells expressing NK-cell markers (dated by TCRdb to 2018 to 2020). Library construction relied on 5' RACE. Data came from an Illumina HiSeq 2000. TCRdb reprocessed the reads, reporting each CDR3 protein sequence once and no DNA. The data table for this sample lists roughly 170,000 distinct CDR3 sequences. Clones ranked in the top ten supply under 20% of the sample. The specimen sequenced was blood T cells: a sorted CD56 or NKG2C T cell subset, CD4+ or CD8+ T cells, or bulk PBMC T cells (not recorded which). The receptors here all came from a woman between 18 and 70 years old in good health.

The chain combines TRBV6-1 with TRBJ2-1; TCRdb's D gene call, TRBD1, goes unchecked for lack of DNA. Germline-derived CDR1 and CDR2 are MNHNS and SASEGT. This CDR3 is built from 13 residues. CDR3 region: CASRVGGIFEQFF.

The chain carries TRBV7-3 and TRBJ1-4; TCRdb designates TRBD1, a call that cannot be tested without DNA. CDR1 and CDR2 (germline): SGHTA, FQGTGA. The CDR3 is 16 amino acids. Here the CDR3 reads CASKELDRGANEKLFF.

This sequence joins TRBV12-3 or TRBV12-4 and TRBJ1-2. The CDR3 loop spans 18 amino acids. The CDR3 loop is CASSLEWRGTISRYGYTF.

The genes are TRBV27 and TRBJ2-1; TCRdb picks TRBD1, but there is no DNA to check that call. The CDR3 is 16 residues long. Germline CDR1 is MNHEY and CDR2 is SMNVEV (reference sequence). CDR3 loop: CASRRLTGDSYNEQFF.

The chain is built from TRBV7-9 and TRBJ1-4; TCRdb's assignment of TRBD1 cannot be checked, as there is no DNA. The CDR3 totals 14 residues. Looked up from germline, CDR1 is SEHNR and CDR2 is FQNEAQ (reference sequence). CDR3 sequence reads: CASSLGQGNEKLFF.

The chain's CDR3 is CASSLGAARNNEQFF. The J gene is TRBJ2-1, the V gene TRBV11-2. The CDR3 sequence is 15 residues long. Germline V gene data show CDR1 as SGHAT and CDR2 as FQNNGV.

The rearrangement uses TRBV3-1 and TRBJ2-1; without DNA, the TCRdb call of TRBD1 cannot be checked. The CDR3 contains 17 residues. Germline CDR1 is LGHDT and CDR2 is YNNKEL (reference sequence). CDR3 amino acids: CASSQLRQGLNYNEQFF.

This chain's CDR3 is CASTNSGIPEAFF. The chain employs TRBV6-1 and TRBJ1-1; TCRdb calls TRBD1, which cannot be checked without DNA. Per the germline V gene, CDR1 is MNHNS and CDR2 is SASEGT. The CDR3 extends over 13 amino acids.